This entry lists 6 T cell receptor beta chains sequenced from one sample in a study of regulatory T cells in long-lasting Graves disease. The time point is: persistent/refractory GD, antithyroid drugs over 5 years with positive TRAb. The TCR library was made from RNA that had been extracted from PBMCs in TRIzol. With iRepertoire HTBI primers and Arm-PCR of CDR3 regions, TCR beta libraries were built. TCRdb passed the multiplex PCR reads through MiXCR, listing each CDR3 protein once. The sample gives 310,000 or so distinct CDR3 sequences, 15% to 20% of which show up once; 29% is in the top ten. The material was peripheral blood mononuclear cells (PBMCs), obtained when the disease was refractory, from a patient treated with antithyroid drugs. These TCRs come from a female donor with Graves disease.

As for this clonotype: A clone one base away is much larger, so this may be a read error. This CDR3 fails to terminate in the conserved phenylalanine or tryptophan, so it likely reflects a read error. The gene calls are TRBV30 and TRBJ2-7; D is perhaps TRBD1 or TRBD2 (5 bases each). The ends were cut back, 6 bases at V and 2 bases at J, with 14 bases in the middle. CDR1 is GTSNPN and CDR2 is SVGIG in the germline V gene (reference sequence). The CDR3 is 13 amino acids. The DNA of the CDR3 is TGTGCCTGCGGGACGCCCGGACCCTACGAGCAGTACCTC. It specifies CACGTPGPYEQYL.

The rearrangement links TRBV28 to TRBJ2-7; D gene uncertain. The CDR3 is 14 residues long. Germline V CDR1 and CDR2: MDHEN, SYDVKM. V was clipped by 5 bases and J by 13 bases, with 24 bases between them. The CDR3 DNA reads TGTGCCAGCAGTCCCCCCGACGGCACCGAGAAACCTTACTTC. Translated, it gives CASSPPDGTEKPYF.

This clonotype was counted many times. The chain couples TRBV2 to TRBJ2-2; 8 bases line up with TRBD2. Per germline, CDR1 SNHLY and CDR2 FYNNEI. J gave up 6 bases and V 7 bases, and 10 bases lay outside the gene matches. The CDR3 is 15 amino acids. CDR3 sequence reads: CASKAGADYAGELFF. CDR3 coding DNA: TGTGCCAGCAAAGCGGGAGCAGATTATGCCGGGGAGCTGTTTTTT.

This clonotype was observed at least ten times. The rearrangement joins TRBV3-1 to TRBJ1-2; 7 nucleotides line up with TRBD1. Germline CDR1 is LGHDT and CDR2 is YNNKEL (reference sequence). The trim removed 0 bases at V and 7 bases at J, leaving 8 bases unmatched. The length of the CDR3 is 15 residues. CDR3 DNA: TGTGCCAGCAGCCAAGACCTCACAGGGGCCCTTGGCTACACCTTC. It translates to CASSQDLTGALGYTF.

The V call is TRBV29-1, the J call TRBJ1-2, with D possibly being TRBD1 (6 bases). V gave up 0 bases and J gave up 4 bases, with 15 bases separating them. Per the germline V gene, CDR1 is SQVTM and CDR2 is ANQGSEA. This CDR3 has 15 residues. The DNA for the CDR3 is TGCAGCGTTGAAGATCTGGCAGGGGTTGGCTATGGCTACACCTTC. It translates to CSVEDLAGVGYGYTF.

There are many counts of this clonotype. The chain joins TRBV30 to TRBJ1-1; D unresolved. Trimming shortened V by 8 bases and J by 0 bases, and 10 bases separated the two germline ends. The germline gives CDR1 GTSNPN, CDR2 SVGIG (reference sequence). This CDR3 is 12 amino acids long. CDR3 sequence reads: CARRKMNTEAFF. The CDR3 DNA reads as TGTGCCCGGCGGAAGATGAACACTGAAGCTTTCTTT.